This TCR beta chain was sequenced during a study of cytomegalovirus exposure and HLA in healthy donors. Study-wide findings and caveats: As a later analysis revealed, the rate of TCR association differed by HLA locus, with DRB1 most and HLA-C fewest.

Remarks on this clone: Its matching antigen is unknown.

Primers included in the PCR were 60 Vbeta and 13 Jbeta primers. The assay was immunoSEQ multiplex PCR, and TCRdb's table has in-frame clones only and misses some. Of 100,000 to 150,000 clones listed, over 65% are singletons. Germline lookup yields CDR1 MNHEY and CDR2 SMNVEV (reference sequence). The CDR3 extends over 15 amino acids. The junction had 5 bases not matched to a gene; V was cut back by 5 bases and J by 3 bases. The TCR sequence derives from a female donor in good health and CMV-seropositive. The chain uses TRBV27 and TRBJ2-7, with 12 bases matching TRBD2. The material sequenced was PBMCs. DNA of the CDR3: TGTGCCAGCAGTAGAACTAGCGGGAGGAACTACGAGCAGTACTTC. Amino acid sequence: CASSRTSGRNYEQYF.